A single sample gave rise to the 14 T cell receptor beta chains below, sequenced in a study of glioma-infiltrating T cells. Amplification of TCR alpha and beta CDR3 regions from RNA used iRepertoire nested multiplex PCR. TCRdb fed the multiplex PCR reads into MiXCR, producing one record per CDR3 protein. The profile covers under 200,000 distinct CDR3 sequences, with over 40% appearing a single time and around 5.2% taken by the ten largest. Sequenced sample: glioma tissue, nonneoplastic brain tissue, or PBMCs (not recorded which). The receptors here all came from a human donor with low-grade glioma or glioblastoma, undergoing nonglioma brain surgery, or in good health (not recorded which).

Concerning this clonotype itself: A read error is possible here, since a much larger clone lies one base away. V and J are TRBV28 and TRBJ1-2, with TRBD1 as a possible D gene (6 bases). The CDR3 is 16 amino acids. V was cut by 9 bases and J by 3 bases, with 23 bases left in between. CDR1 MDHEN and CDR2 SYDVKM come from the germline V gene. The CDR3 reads CASFTTTRDKDYGYTF. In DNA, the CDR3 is TGTGCCAGTTTCACCACCACGCGGGACAAGGACTATGGCTACACCTTC.

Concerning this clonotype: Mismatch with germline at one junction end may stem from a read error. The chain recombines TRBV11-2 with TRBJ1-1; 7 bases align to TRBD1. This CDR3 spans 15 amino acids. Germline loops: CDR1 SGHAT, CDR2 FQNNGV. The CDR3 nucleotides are TGTGCCAGCATTTCCCTCTACAGGGGTGACACTGAAGCCTTCTTT. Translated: CASISLYRGDTEAFF. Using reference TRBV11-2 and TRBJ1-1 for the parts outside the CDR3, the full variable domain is EAGVAQSPRYKIIEKRQSVAFWCNPISGHATLYWYQQILGQGPKLLIQFQNNGVVDDSQLPKDRFSAERLKGVDSTLKIQPAKLEDSAVYLCASISLYRGDTEAFFGQGTRLTVV.

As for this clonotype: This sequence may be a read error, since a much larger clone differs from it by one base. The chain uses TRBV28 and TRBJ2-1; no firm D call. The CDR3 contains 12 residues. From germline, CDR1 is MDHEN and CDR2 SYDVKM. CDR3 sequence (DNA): TGTGCCAGCACACCTAGAAACAATAAGCAGTTCTTC. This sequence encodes CASTPRNNKQFF. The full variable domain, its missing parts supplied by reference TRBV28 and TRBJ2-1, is DVKVTQSSRYLVKRTGEKVFLECVQDMDHENMFWYRQDPGLGLRLIYFSYDVKMKEKGDIPEGYSVSREKKERFSLILESASTNQTSMYLCASTPRNNKQFFGPGTRLTVL.

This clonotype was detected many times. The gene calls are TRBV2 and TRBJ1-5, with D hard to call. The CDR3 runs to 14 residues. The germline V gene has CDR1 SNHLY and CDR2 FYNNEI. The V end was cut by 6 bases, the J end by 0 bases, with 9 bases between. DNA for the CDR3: TGTGCCAGCAGGGGTACAGCTAGCAATCAGCCCCAGCATTTT. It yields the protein CASRGTASNQPQHF.

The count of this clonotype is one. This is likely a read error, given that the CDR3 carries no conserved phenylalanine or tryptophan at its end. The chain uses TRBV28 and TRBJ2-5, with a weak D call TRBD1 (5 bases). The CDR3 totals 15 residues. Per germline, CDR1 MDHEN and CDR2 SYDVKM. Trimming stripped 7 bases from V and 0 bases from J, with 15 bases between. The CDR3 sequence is CASIPRQTYQETQYS. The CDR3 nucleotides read TGTGCCAGCATTCCCCGACAGACGTACCAAGAGACCCAGTACTCC.

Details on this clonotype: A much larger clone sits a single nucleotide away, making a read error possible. This CDR3 is CASSEGNGYGYNF. The CDR3 DNA reads TGTGCCAGCAGTGAGGGGAACGGCTATGGCTACAACTTC. The gene calls are TRBV2 and TRBJ1-2; no reliable D call. Per the germline V gene, CDR1 is SNHLY and CDR2 is FYNNEI. CDR3 length equals 13 residues.

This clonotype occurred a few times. Written as DNA, the CDR3 is TGTGCCTGGAGTGACGCTCCCATGAACACTGAAGCTTTCTTT. It codes for CAWSDAPMNTEAFF. The J gene is TRBJ1-1, the V gene TRBV30, with D hard to call. There are 14 residues in the CDR3. Germline CDR1 GTSNPN, CDR2 SVGIG (reference sequence). The V end was cut by 1 base, the J end by 0 bases, with 9 bases between.

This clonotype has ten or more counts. CDR3: CASSASGDRTDTQYF. In DNA, the CDR3 is TGTGCCAGCAGTGCCAGCGGGGACCGCACAGATACGCAGTATTTT. This sequence joins TRBV28 and TRBJ2-3; 7 bases map to TRBD2. With V trimmed by 5 bases and J by 1 base, 6 bases remained unmatched. Per the germline V gene, CDR1 is MDHEN and CDR2 is SYDVKM. The CDR3 sequence is 15 residues long.

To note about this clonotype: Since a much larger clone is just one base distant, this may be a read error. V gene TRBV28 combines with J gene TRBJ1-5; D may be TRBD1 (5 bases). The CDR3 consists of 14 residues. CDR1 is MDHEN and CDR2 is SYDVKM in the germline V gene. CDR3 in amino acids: CASSLSRGYQPQDF. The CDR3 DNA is TGTGCCAGCAGTCTCTCCCGGGGCTATCAGCCCCAGGATTTT.

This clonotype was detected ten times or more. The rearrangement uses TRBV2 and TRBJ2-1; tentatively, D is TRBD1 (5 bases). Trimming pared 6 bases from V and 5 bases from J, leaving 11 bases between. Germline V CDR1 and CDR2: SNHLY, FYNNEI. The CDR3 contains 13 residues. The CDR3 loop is CASRLGQNNEQFF. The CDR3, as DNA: TGTGCCAGCAGGTTGGGGCAGAACAATGAGCAGTTCTTC.

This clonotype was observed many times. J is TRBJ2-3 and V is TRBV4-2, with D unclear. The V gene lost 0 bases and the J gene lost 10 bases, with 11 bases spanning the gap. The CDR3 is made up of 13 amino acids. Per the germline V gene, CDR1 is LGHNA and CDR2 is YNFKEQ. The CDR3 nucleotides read TGTGCCAGCAGCCAAGATCGTCGGAGCCCGCAGTATTTT. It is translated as CASSQDRRSPQYF.

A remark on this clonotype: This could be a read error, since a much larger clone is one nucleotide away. The CDR3 DNA follows: TGTGCCAGCATCCAAGCCGGCGAAGCTTTCTTT. Translating gives CASIQAGEAFF. This chain links TRBV3-1 with TRBJ1-1; D remains ambiguous. The CDR3 spans 11 residues. Germline-derived CDR1 and CDR2 are LGHDT and YNNKEL (reference sequence).

CDR3 amino acids: CAVGGSGSPYEQYF. The CDR3 DNA reads TGTGCCGTGGGGGGTAGCGGGAGTCCCTACGAGCAGTACTTC. This rearrangement joins TRBV12-3 or TRBV12-4 to TRBJ2-7; 9 bases agree with TRBD2. CDR3 length equals 14 residues. V was pared by 11 bases and J by 2 bases, with 10 bases of the junction left unmatched.

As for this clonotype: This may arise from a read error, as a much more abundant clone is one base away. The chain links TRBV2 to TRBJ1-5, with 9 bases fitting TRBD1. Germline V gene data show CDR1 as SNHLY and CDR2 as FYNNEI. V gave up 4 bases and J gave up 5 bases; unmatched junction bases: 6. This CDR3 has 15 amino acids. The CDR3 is CASSAGQGTDQPQHF. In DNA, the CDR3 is TGTGCCAGCAGTGCGGGACAGGGAACCGATCAGCCCCAGCATTTT.